This T cell receptor beta chain is drawn from a study of cytomegalovirus exposure and HLA in healthy donors. Study outcomes and limitations: It was reported in a later analysis that an Asian-associated ancestry cluster showed fewer N-insertions than the approximately 690-donor mean.

Trimming removed 5 bases from V and 1 base from J; junction bases left unmatched: 5. This CDR3 contains 15 residues. CDR1 is SQVTM and CDR2 is ANQGSEA in the germline V gene. Concerning this clone: Its specificity is not known.

The PCR had 60 Vbeta and 13 Jbeta primers. The repertoire was sequenced with immunoSEQ multiplex PCR; TCRdb's copy has only in-frame clones and lacks some. The sample includes around 110,000 clones, around three quarters seen only once; the top ten take around 4.4%. The clonotype originates from a man aged 25 to 40 in good health and CMV-seropositive. The chain carries TRBV29-1 and TRBJ2-3, with 11 bases that match TRBD2. The sequenced sample consisted of PBMCs. DNA of the CDR3: TGCAGCGTTCTATTAGCGGGGGGGGGCACAGATACGCAGTATTTT. Its protein product is CSVLLAGGGTDTQYF.